This T cell receptor (beta chain) was found in a study of T cells in Graves' hyperthyroidism and ophthalmopathy. Broader study findings: The blood repertoire included most of the expanded thyroid clonotypes above 0.001.

What was amplified from RNA transcripts were TCR beta CDR3 regions. The TCR CDR3 was amplified in a first-round RT-PCR using the HTBI primer set. Each CDR3 protein gets one entry after TCRdb re-called the multiplex PCR reads with MiXCR. The table shows 550,000 to 700,000 distinct CDR3 sequences, with 35% to 55% occurring only once. Any patient presenting with uncontrolled infection, other autoimmune disease, pregnancy or lactation was left out. Diagnoses used clinical symptoms, serum thyroxine and TRAb, thyroid ultrasound and orbital computed tomography. In regard to this clonotype: Its antigen remains unknown.

The sequence came from an adult woman with Graves' disease, either hyperthyroidism or ophthalmopathy (not recorded which). Sequencing was performed on peripheral blood or thyroid tissue (not recorded which).

CDR3 in DNA: TGTGCCAGCCCTCAGGGATATGGCTACACCTTC. Its protein product is CASPQGYGYTF. The chain is built from TRBV2 and TRBJ1-2, with D possibly TRBD1 on 5 matching bases. The CDR3 covers 11 residues. Germline V gene data show CDR1 as SNHLY and CDR2 as FYNNEI. The V gene lost 8 bases and the J gene lost 5 bases, with 9 bases spanning the gap.